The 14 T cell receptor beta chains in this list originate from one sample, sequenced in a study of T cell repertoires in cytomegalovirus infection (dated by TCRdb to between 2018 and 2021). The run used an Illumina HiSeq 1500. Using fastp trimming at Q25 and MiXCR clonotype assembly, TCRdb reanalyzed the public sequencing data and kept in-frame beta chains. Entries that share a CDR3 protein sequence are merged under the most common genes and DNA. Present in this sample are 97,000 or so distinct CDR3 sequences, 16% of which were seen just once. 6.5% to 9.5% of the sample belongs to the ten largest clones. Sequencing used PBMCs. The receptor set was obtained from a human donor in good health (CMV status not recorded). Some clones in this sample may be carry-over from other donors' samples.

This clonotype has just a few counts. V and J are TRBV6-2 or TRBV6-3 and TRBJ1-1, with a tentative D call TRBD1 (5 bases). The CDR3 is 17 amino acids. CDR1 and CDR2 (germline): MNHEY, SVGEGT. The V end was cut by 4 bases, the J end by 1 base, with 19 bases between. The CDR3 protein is CASSLPGSRHKNTEAFF. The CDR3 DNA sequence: TGTGCCAGCAGTTTACCAGGGAGCCGGCATAAGAACACTGAAGCTTTCTTT.

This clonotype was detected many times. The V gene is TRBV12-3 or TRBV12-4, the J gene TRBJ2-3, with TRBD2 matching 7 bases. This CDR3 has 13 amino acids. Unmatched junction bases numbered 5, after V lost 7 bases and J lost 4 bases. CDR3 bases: TGTGCCAGCATCCGGACTAGTTCAGATACGCAGTATTTT. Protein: CASIRTSSDTQYF.

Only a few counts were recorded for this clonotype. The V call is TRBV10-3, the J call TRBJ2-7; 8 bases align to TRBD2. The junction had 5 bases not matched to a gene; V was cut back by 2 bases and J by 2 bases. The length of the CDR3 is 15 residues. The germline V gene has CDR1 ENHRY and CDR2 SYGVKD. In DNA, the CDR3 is TGTGCCATCAGTGAGAGCATCGGGGGGGCCTACGAGCAGTACTTC. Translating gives CAISESIGGAYEQYF.

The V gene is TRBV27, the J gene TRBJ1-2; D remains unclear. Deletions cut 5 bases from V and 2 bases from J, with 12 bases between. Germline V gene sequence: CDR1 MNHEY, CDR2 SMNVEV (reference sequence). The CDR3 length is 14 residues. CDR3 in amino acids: CASSPREGNYGYTF. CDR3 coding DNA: TGTGCCAGCAGTCCCCGTGAAGGGAACTATGGCTACACCTTC.

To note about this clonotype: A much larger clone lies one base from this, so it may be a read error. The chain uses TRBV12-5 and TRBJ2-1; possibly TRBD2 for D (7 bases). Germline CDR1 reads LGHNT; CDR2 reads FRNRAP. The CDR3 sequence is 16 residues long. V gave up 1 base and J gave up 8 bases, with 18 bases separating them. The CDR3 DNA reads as TGTGCTAGTGGTTTGGGGGGGAGGGGGGGACGCTATGAGCAGTTCTTC. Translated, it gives CASGLGGRGGRYEQFF.

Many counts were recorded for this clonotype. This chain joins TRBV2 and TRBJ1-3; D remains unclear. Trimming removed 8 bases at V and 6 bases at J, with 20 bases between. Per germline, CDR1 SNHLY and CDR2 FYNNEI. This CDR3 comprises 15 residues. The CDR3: CASATRQFFANTIYF. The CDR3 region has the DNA TGTGCCAGCGCTACCCGACAATTCTTCGCAAACACCATATATTTT.

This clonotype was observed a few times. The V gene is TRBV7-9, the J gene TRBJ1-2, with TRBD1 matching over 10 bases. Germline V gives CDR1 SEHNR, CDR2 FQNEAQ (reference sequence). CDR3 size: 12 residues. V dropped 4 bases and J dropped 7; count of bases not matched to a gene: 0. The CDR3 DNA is TGTGCCAGCAGCTGGACAGGGGGTGGCTACACCTTC. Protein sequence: CASSWTGGGYTF.

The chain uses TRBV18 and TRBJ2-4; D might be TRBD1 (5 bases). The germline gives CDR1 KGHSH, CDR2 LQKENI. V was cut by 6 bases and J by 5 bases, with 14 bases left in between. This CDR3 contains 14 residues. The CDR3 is CASSSGFRENIQYF. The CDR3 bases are TGTGCCAGCTCCTCAGGGTTTCGAGAAAACATTCAGTACTTC.

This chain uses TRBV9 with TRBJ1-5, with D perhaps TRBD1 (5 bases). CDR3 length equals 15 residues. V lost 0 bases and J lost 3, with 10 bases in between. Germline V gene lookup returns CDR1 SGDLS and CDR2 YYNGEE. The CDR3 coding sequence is TGTGCCAGCAGCGTAGATGGGGGTATCAATCAGCCCCAGCATTTT. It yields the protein CASSVDGGINQPQHF.

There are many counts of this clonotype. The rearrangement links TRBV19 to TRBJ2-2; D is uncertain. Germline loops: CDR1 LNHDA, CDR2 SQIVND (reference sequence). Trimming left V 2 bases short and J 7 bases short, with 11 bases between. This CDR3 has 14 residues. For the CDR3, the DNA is TGTGCCAGTAGTATACGGCAGGCCGACGGGGAGCTGTTTTTT. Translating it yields CASSIRQADGELFF.

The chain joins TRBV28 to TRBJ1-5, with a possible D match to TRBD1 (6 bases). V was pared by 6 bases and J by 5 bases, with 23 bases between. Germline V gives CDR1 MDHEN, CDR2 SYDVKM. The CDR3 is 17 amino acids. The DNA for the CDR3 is TGTGCCAGCAGCTCATTGCCTATCGGACAGATCGATCAGCCCCAGCATTTT. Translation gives CASSSLPIGQIDQPQHF.

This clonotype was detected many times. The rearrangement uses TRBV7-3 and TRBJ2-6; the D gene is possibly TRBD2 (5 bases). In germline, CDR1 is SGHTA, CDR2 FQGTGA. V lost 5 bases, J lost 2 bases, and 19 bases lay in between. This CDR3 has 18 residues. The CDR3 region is CASSLDVEDHTGANVLTF. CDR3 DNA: TGTGCCAGCAGCCTTGACGTGGAGGATCATACTGGGGCCAACGTCCTGACTTTC.

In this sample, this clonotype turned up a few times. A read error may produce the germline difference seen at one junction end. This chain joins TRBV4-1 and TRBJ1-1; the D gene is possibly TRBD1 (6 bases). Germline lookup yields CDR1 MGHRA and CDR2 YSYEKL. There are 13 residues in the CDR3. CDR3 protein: CASSQRRTDEAFF. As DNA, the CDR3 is TGTGCCAGCAGCCAAAGAAGGACAGACGAAGCTTTCTTT.

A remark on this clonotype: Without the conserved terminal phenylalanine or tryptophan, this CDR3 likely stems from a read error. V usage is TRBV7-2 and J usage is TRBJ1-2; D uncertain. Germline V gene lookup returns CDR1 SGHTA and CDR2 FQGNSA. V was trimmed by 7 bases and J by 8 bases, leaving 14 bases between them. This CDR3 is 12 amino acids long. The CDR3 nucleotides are TGTGCCAGCACCAAGGAGGCCAGGGGCTACACCTGC. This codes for CASTKEARGYTC.